This record concerns one T cell receptor beta chain sequence. Its antigen is as yet unknown. Germline V gene data show CDR1 as MDHEN and CDR2 as SYDVKM. This CDR3 has 15 amino acids. Trimming pared 4 bases from V and 3 bases from J, leaving 15 bases between. Some clones are missing from TCRdb's copy, which holds only in-frame ones; the method was immunoSEQ multiplex PCR. The table has 550,000 to 800,000 clones, roughly 70% seen once. These data are taken from a study of shared clonotypes between healthy human individuals. The wider study: A few men and a couple of women, aged 18 to 49, were donors. General study findings and limits: In this cohort, only blood was sampled, and tissue repertoires likely differ.

The rearrangement links TRBV28 to TRBJ1-2, with a possible D match to TRBD1 (5 bases). Sequences were obtained from memory CD4+ T cells sorted from blood. The subset here: CD45RA-negative fraction. The clonotype originates from a woman in her 30s in good health. In nucleotides, the CDR3 is TGTGCCAGCAGTTCTCCACTCGGGGCGGACTATGGCTACACCTTC. Translating it yields CASSSPLGADYGYTF.